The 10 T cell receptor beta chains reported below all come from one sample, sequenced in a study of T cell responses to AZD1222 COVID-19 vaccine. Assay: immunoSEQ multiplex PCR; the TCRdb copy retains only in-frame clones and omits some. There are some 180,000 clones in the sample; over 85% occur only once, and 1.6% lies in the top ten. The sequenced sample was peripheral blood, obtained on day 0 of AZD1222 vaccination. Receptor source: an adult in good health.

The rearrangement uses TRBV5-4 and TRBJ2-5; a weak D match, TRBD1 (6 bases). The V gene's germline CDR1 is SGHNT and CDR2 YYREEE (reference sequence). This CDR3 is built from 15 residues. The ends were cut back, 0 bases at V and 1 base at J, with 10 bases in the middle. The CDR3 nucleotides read TGTGCCAGCAGCTTGGGTTGGACAGCCCAAGAGACCCAGTACTTC. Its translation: CASSLGWTAQETQYF. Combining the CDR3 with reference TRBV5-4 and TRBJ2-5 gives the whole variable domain ETGVTQSPTHLIKTRGQQVTLRCSSQSGHNTVSWYQQALGQGPQFIFQYYREEENGRGNFPPRFSGLQFPNYSSELNVNALELDDSALYLCASSLGWTAQETQYFGPGTRLLVL.

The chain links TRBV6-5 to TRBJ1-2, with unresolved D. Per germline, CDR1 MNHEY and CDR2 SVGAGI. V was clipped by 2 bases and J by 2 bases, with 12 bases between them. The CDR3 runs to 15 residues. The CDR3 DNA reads TGTGCCAGCAGTTACCGACGTGCGGGAAACTATGGCTACACCTTC. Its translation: CASSYRRAGNYGYTF.

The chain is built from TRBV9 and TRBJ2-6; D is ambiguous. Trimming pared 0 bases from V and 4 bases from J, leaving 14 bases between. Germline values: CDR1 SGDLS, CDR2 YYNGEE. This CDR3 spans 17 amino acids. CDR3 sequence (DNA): TGTGCCAGCAGCGTAGGAATCGGAATTACCGGGGCCAACGTCCTGACTTTC. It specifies CASSVGIGITGANVLTF.

In DNA, the CDR3 is TGTGCCAGTAGCCGTGGGGGAGATAGGTTCGGTCAGCCCCAGCATTTT. It codes for CASSRGGDRFGQPQHF. J is TRBJ1-5 and V is TRBV19; the D gene is possibly TRBD1 (5 bases). This CDR3 comprises 16 residues. The V end lost 6 bases, the J end lost 6 bases, and 21 bases lay between the germline ends. Per germline, CDR1 LNHDA and CDR2 SQIVND (reference sequence). The whole variable domain, filled in from reference TRBV19 and TRBJ1-5, reads DGGITQSPKYLFRKEGQNVTLSCEQNLNHDAMYWYRQDPGQGLRLIYYSQIVNDFQKGDIAEGYSVSREKKESFPLTVTSAQKNPTAFYLCASSRGGDRFGQPQHFGDGTRLSIL.

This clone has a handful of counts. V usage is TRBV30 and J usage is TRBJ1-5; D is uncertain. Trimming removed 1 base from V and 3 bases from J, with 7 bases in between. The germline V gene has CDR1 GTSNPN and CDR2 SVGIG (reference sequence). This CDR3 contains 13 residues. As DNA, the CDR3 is TGTGCCTGGAGTGCCACGTACAATCAGCCCCAGCATTTT. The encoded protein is CAWSATYNQPQHF.

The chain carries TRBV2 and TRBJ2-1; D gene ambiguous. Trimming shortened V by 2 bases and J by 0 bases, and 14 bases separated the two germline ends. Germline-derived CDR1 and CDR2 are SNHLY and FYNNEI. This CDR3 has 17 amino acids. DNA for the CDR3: TGTGCCAGCAGTGAAAAAAAATTTAGGGCCTCCTACAATGAGCAGTTCTTC. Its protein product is CASSEKKFRASYNEQFF.

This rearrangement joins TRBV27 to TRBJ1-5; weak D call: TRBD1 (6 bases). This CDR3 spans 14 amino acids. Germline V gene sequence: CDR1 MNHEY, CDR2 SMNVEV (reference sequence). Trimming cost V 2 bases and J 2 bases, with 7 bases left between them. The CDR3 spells CASSLQGRNQPQHF. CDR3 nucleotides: TGTGCCAGCAGTTTACAGGGGCGCAATCAGCCCCAGCATTTT.

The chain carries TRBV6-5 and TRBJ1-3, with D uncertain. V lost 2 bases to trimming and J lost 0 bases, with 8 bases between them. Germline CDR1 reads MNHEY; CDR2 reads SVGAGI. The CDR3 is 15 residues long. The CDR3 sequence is CASSYGSSSGNTIYF. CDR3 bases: TGTGCCAGCAGTTACGGTTCGAGCTCTGGAAACACCATATATTTT.

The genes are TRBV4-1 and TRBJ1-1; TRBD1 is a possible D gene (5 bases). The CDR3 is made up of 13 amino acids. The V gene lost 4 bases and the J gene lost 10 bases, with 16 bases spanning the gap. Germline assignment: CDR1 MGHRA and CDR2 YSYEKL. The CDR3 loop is CASSLPREGRAFF. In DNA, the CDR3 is TGCGCCAGCAGCCTTCCCAGGGAGGGAAGAGCTTTCTTT.

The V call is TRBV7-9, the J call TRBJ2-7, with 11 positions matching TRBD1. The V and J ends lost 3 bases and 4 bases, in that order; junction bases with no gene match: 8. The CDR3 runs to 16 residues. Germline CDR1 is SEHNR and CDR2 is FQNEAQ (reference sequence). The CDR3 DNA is TGTGCCAGCAGCTTTGTCTCCGGGACAGGGGGTTACGAGCAGTACTTC. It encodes CASSFVSGTGGYEQYF.